This record concerns one T cell receptor (beta chain) sequence. The data were taken from a study of blood T cell repertoires in COVID-19. Across the whole study: The United States, Italy and Spain were the sources of the acute and convalescent COVID-19 samples. In each case, the material was cDNA or gDNA derived from T cells, B-cell-depleted T cells, or PBMCs.

Clones were read by immunoSEQ multiplex PCR, and TCRdb kept only the in-frame ones, dropping some. The sample consists of a few hundred thousand clones, about nine tenths of them appearing once. This CDR3 contains 17 residues. Seattle patient enrollment occurred during active infection, with longitudinal follow-up thereafter. The TCR originated in a woman aged 25-40 years with COVID-19, enrolled during active disease. V and J are TRBV1 and TRBJ2-5; the listed D gene, TRBD2, was not tested against the DNA. TRBV1 is flagged as a pseudogene. The sequenced material came from peripheral blood. In DNA form, the CDR3 reads TGCACCAGCAGCCAAGACTTTCCTAGCGGGGCTCCAGAGACCCAGTACTTC. It codes for CTSSQDFPSGAPETQYF.